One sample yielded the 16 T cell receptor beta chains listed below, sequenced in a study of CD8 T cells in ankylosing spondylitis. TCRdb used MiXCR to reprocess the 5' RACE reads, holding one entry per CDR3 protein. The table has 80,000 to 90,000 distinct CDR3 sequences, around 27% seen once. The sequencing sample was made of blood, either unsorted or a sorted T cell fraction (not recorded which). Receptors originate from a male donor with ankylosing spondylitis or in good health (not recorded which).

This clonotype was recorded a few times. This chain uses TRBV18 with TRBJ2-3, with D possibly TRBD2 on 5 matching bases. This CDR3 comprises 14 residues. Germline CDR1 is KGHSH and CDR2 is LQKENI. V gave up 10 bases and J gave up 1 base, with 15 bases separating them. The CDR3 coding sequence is TGTGCCACTACCCAGTGGCGGGGCACAGATACGCAGTATTTT. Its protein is CATTQWRGTDTQYF.

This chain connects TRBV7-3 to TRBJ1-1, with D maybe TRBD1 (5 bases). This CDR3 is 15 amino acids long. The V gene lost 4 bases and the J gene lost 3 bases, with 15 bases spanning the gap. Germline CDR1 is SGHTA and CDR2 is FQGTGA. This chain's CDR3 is CASSSHGGADTEAFF. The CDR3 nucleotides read TGTGCCAGCAGCTCGCATGGGGGAGCGGACACTGAAGCTTTCTTT. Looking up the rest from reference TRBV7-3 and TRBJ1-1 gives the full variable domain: GAGVSQTPSNKVTEKGKYVELRCDPISGHTALYWYRQSLGQGPEFLIYFQGTGAADDSGLPNDRFFAVRPEGSVSTLKIQRTERGDSAVYLCASSSHGGADTEAFFGQGTRLTVV.

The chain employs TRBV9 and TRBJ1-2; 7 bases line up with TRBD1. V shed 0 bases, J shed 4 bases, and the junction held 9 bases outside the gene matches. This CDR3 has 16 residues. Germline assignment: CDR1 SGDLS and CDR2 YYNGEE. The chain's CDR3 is CASSVAGKGGSYGYTF. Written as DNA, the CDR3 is TGTGCCAGCAGCGTAGCTGGTAAAGGGGGCAGCTATGGCTACACCTTC.

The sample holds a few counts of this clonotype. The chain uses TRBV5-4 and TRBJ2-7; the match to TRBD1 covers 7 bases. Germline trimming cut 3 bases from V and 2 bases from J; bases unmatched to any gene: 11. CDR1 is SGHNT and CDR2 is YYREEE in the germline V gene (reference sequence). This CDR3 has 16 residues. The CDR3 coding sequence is TGTGCCAGCAGCTCAGGACCACAGGGGTTTCCCTACGAGCAGTACGTC. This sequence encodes CASSSGPQGFPYEQYV.

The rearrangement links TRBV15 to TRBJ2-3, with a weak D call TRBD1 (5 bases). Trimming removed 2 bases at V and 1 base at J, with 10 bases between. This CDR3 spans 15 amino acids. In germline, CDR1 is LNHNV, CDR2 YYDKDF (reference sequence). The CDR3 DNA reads TGTGCCACCAGCAGAACAGGCCAGGGCACAGATACGCAGTATTTT. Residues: CATSRTGQGTDTQYF. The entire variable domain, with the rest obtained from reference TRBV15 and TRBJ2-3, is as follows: DAMVIQNPRYQVTQFGKPVTLSCSQTLNHNVMYWYQQKSSQAPKLLFHYYDKDFNNEADTPDNFQSRRPNTSFCFLDIRSPGLGDTAMYLCATSRTGQGTDTQYFGPGTRLTVL.

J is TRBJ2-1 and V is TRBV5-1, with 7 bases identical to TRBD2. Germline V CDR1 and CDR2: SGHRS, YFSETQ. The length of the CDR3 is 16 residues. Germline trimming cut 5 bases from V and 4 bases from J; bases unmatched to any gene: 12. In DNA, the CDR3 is TGCGCCAGCAGAGGAGCGGGACTACCACCGTACAATGAGCAGTTCTTC. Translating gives CASRGAGLPPYNEQFF.

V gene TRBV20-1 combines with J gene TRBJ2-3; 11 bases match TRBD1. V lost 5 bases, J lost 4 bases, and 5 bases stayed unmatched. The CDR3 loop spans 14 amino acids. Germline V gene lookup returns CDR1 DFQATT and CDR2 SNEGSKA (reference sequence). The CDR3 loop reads CSASPGQGADTQYF. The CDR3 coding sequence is TGCAGTGCTTCCCCGGGACAGGGGGCAGATACGCAGTATTTT.

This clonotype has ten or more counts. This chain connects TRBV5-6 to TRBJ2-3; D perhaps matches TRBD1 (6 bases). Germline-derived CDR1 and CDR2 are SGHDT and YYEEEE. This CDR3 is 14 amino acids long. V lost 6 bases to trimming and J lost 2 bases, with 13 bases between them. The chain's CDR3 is CASKDRSFTDTQYF. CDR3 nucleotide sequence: TGTGCCAGCAAGGACAGAAGTTTCACAGATACGCAGTATTTT.

This CDR3 reads CASSLLGMVIQYF. CDR3 nucleotide sequence: TGTGCCAGCAGCTTACTGGGGATGGTCATTCAGTACTTC. This chain links TRBV11-2 with TRBJ2-4; D not resolved. The length of the CDR3 is 13 residues. V lost 2 bases and J lost 9, with 11 bases in between. The germline gives CDR1 SGHAT, CDR2 FQNNGV.

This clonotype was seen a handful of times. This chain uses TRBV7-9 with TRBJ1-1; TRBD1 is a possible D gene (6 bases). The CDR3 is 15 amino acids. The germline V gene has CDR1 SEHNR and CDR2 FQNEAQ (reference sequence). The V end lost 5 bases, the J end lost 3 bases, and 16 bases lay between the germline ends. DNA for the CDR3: TGTGCCAGCAGCCCGGTGGGGGGCTCGGACACTGAAGCTTTCTTT. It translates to CASSPVGGSDTEAFF.

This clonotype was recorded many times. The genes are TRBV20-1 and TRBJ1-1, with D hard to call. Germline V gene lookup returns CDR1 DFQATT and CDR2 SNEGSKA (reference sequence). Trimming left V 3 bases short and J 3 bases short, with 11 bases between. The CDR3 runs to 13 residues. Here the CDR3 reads CSASPDRYTEAFF. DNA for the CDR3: TGCAGTGCTAGCCCTGACCGTTACACTGAAGCTTTCTTT.

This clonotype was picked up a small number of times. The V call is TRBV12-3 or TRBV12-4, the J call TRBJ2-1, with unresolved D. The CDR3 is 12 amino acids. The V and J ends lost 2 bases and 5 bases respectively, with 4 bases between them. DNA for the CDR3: TGTGCCAGCAGTTTATCCCACAATGAGCAGTTCTTC. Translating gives CASSLSHNEQFF.

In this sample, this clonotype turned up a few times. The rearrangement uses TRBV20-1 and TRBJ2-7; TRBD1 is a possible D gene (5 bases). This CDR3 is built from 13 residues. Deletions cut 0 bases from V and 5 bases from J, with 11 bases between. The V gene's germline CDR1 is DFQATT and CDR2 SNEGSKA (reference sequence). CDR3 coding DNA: TGCAGTGCTAGAGATGGTCGCAGGGACGAGCAGTACGTC. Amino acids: CSARDGRRDEQYV.

The DNA for the CDR3 is TGCAGTGCCAATCCCAGGGCTGAAGCTTTCTTT. It is translated as CSANPRAEAFF. V is TRBV20-1 and J is TRBJ1-1; D may be TRBD1 (5 bases). This CDR3 is 11 amino acids long. The V gene's germline CDR1 is DFQATT and CDR2 SNEGSKA (reference sequence). Trimming removed 6 bases at V and 6 bases at J, with 11 bases between.

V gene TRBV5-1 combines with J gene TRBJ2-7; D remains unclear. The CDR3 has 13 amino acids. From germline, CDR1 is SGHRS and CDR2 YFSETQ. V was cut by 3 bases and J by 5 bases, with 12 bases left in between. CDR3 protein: CASSSTVVDEQYF. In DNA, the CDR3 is TGCGCCAGCAGCTCGACGGTCGTGGACGAGCAGTACTTC.

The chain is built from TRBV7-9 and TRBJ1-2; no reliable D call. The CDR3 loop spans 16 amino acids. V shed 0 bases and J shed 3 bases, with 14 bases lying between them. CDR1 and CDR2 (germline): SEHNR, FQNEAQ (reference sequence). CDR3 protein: CASSLAAADGHYGYTF. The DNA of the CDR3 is TGTGCCAGCAGCTTAGCGGCCGCTGACGGGCACTATGGCTACACCTTC.